These T cell receptor beta chains were read from a single sample in a study of shared T cell receptors in the human thymus. Profiling relied on immunoSEQ multiplex PCR, and the TCRdb table lists in-frame clones only, not all of them. Among 500,000 to 850,000 clones listed, around 87% were seen once. The same sample was also used in a study of human thymus T cells.

Sequencing was done on a sample of thymocytes. Source of these receptors: a boy less than two years old with a congenital heart defect. Both conserved end residues are part of each CDR3. Each record gives: clone size, J gene, D gene, V gene, CDR3 protein, CDR3 DNA. A D gene is named only where the DNA matches it firmly. Clone size, where shown, is once, few, many, or a class for clones that have expanded.

clone size: NA
J gene: TRBJ1-2
D gene: NA
V gene: TRBV11-2
CDR3 protein: CASSPTTGGDRYGYTF
CDR3 DNA: TGTGCCAGCAGCCCAACAACGGGGGGGGATAGGTATGGCTACACCTTC

clone size: NA
J gene: TRBJ2-7
D gene: TRBD2
V gene: TRBV4-1
CDR3 protein: CASSQASTSTYYEQYF
CDR3 DNA: TGCGCCAGCAGCCAAGCGTCGACTAGCACTTACTACGAGCAGTACTTC

clone size: NA
J gene: TRBJ1-1
D gene: TRBD1
V gene: TRBV5-6
CDR3 protein: CASKGTGKITEAFF
CDR3 DNA: TGTGCCAGCAAGGGGACAGGGAAAATCACTGAAGCTTTCTTT

clone size: NA
J gene: TRBJ1-2
D gene: NA
V gene: TRBV14
CDR3 protein: CASSQGGVDGYTF
CDR3 DNA: TGTGCCAGCAGCCAAGGCGGGGTGGATGGCTACACCTTC

clone size: NA
J gene: TRBJ1-1
D gene: TRBD1
V gene: TRBV5-1
CDR3 protein: CATLGQGQTRKRTEAFF
CDR3 DNA: TGCGCCACCCTCGGACAGGGTCAAACTCGTAAGCGGACTGAAGCTTTCTTT

clone size: once
J gene: TRBJ2-1
D gene: TRBD2
V gene: TRBV11-3
CDR3 protein: CASSVSGTPGNEQFF
CDR3 DNA: TGTGCCAGCAGCGTTAGCGGGACGCCTGGCAATGAGCAGTTCTTC

clone size: NA
J gene: TRBJ1-1
D gene: NA
V gene: TRBV14
CDR3 protein: CASSQSYGDWYTEAFF
CDR3 DNA: TGTGCCAGCAGCCAAAGCTACGGGGACTGGTACACTGAAGCTTTCTTT

clone size: NA
J gene: TRBJ2-3
D gene: TRBD2
V gene: TRBV19
CDR3 protein: CASSVPSGTSGLSTDTQYF
CDR3 DNA: TGTGCCAGTAGCGTTCCCTCCGGGACTAGCGGCCTTAGCACAGATACGCAGTATTTT

clone size: NA
J gene: TRBJ2-7
D gene: NA
V gene: TRBV30
CDR3 protein: CAWSDHRDSHSYEQYF
CDR3 DNA: TGTGCCTGGAGTGACCACCGGGACTCACACTCCTACGAGCAGTACTTC

clone size: NA
J gene: TRBJ1-4
D gene: TRBD1
V gene: TRBV4-2
CDR3 protein: CASSQAGTGEHEKLFF
CDR3 DNA: TGTGCCAGCAGCCAAGCAGGGACAGGGGAACACGAAAAACTGTTTTTT